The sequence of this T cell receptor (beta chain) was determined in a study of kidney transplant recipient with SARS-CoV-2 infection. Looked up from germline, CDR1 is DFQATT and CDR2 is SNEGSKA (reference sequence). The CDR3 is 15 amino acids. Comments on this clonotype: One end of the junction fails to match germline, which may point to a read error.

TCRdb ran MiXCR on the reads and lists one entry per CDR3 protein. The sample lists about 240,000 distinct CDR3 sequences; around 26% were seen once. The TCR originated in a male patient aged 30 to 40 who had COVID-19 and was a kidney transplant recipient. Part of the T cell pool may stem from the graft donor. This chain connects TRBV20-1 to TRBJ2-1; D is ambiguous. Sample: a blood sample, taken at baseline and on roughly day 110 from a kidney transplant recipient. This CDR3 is CSASLPLSSYNKQFF. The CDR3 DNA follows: TGCAGTGCTAGTTTACCGTTAAGCTCCTACAATAAGCAGTTCTTC.